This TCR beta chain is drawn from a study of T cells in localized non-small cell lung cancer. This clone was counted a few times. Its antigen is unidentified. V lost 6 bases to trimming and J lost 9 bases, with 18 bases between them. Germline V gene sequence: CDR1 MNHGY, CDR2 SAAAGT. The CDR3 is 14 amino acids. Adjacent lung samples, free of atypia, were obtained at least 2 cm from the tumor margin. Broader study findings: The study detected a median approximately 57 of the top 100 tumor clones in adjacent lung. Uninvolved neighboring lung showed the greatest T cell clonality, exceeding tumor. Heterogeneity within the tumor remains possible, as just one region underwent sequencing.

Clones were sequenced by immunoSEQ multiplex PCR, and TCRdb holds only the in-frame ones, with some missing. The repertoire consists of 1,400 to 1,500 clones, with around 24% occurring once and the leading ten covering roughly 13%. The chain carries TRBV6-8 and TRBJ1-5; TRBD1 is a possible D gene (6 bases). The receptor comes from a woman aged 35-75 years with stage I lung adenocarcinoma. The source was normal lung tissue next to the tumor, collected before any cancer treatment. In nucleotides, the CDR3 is TGTGCCAGCAGCCCCACAGGGCCAAGAGTGCCCCAGCATTTT. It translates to CASSPTGPRVPQHF.